This TCR beta chain was profiled in a study of early T cells in non-severe SARS-CoV-2 infection. Overall study context: Sequenced material consisted of bulk RNA (from unsorted whole blood), and chains were unpaired. The study's findings and limits: Sequences matched to VDJdb favored anti-spike CD8 responses, while private and CD4 specificities were missed.

As to this clonotype: The target antigen is unknown.

Attached unique molecular identifiers marked individual cDNA molecules. TCRdb passed the 5' RACE reads through MiXCR, listing each CDR3 protein once. The sample consists of tens of thousands of distinct CDR3 sequences, about 4.4% of them appearing once. There are 15 residues in the CDR3. V dropped 1 base and J dropped 5 bases, with 14 bases sitting between them. Per germline, CDR1 SGHRS and CDR2 YFSETQ. The TCR comes from an adult who was a healthcare worker with PCR-confirmed SARS-CoV-2 infection or an uninfected control (not recorded which). The chain links TRBV5-1 to TRBJ2-3; unclear D gene. Sequenced input: whole blood. CDR3 sequence reads: CASSLTVLTGDTQYF. DNA of the CDR3: TGCGCCAGCAGCTTGACAGTCTTGACTGGAGATACGCAGTATTTT.